The T cell receptor beta chain under discussion was sequenced for a study of T cell repertoires in cytomegalovirus infection. V was clipped by 3 bases and J by 0 bases, with 17 bases between them. The CDR3 consists of 17 residues. Germline CDR1 MDHEN, CDR2 SYDVKM. TCRdb fed the reads into MiXCR, producing one record per CDR3 protein. The repertoire holds 230,000 or so distinct CDR3 sequences, with around 15% as singletons. This TCR came from a human donor in good health (CMV status not recorded). Some clones in this sample may be carry-over from other donors' samples. Material: CD8+ T cells from PBMCs. The V and J genes are TRBV28 and TRBJ1-1, with a weak D call TRBD1 (6 bases). The CDR3 loop reads CASSFPPQGRMNTEAFF. In DNA, the CDR3 is TGTGCCAGCAGTTTCCCACCCCAGGGGAGGATGAACACTGAAGCTTTCTTT.